This T cell receptor (beta chain) is from a study of cytomegalovirus exposure and HLA in healthy donors (dated by TCRdb to about 2017). About the study as a whole: In an earlier analysis of some 550 of the donors, 250 to 350 Gb of sequence data and 100 million or so unique TCR beta sequences from roughly 180 million T cells were reported. To decide whether each TCR beta V gene segment behaved as functional or pseudogenic, an earlier analysis of some 580 of the donors relied on high-throughput TCR beta sequencing. On average, roughly 240,000 unique TCR beta nucleotide sequences were sequenced per donor among about 400 genotyped donors of the cohort, with about 17% of those sequences being non-productive. A later analysis re-examined previously published TCR beta repertoires from just over 650 donors and added high-resolution HLA genotyping to investigate patterns of TCR occurrence. Because of strong linkage in the cohort, roughly 5 DR-DQ haplotypes were treated as single units for association and clustering. A later genetic analysis used genome-wide SNP genotypes for about 65% of the 666 donors, treating that subset as a discovery cohort. Alongside the repertoire data, information on donor age, sex, ethnicity and CMV serostatus was compiled. Typing coverage differed by locus: A, B, C, DRB1 and DQB1 were typed in roughly 620-630 donors, DQA1 in approximately 520, DPA1 in around 580, and DPB1 in around 440. Among the roughly 400 genotyped donors, approximately 76% belonged to the genetic ancestry cluster associated with self-reported Caucasian donors. Class I and class II HLA loci were covered by the typing at four-digit resolution. Besides the first cohort of around 670 subjects, a separate validation cohort made up of 120 or so different subjects was used. The aim of the study was to test whether cataloging public T cell receptors could identify signatures of past pathogen exposure. Rather than using new phenotypic data, the later analysis identified candidate immune exposures from TCR beta sequences and from how often those sequences occurred across donors. All discovery cohort repertoires had been generated using a single sequencing platform. To predict cytomegalovirus infection status, the study brought together high-throughput TCR immunosequencing, statistical association of individual TCRs with disease status, and machine learning. An early release covering just under 650 HLA-typed donors comprised about 300 gigabases of sequencing data and about 90 million unique TCR sequences. The study profiled the T cell repertoires of under 700 subjects by immunosequencing and related them to cytomegalovirus serostatus. The investigation overall reported the following: The authors suggested that the approach could potentially be generalized to other disease states and immunological phenotypes. A later analysis reported that several top co-occurrence clusters appeared linked to parvovirus B19, influenza, CMV and Epstein-Barr virus. Linkage disequilibrium might explain the correlated functional status among segregating V segments, but an unknown experimental factor could not be excluded. A later analysis found that most CMV-associated TCR beta chains appeared HLA-restricted, with HLA associations seemingly driven largely by CMV exposure. The sequencing pipeline was judged likely to have produced a cluster of highly shared sequence variants as a technical artifact. The study listed around 160 TCR beta chains as associated with cytomegalovirus. The classifier was reported to diagnose cytomegalovirus status with high specificity and sensitivity in both the original cohort and the validation cohort. V-gene and J-gene trimming of TCR beta chains was associated with a missense DCLRE1C variant in a later genetic analysis, and the association was replicated in an independent cohort. In a later genetic analysis, fewer N-insertions in productive TCRs were reported among donors in an Asian-associated ancestry cluster than the approximately 710-donor mean. A later analysis found that HLA-associated TCR beta chains were more clonally expanded and had lower generation probabilities than equally common non-associated chains. This cohort had only TCR beta chains sequenced, and the lack of alpha or paired-chain data limited which features could be detected. Immune exposure information for the cohort was limited to CMV serostatus. Most TCR sequences were seen in very few donors, while some public TCRs were found in many individuals. Because HLA typing was missing for some donors at each locus, association tests included only the typed subset. A later analysis associated about 17,000 TCR beta sequences with specific HLA alleles at a false discovery rate of 0.05. A further reported finding was that TCR beta sequences accurately predicted the HLA-A and HLA-B alleles for most subjects in the first cohort. Presence/absence analyses assumed roughly uniform sequencing depth across donors, an assumption that may not hold. Because counts were too low, some 17 rarely observed V segments, including chromosome 9 orphons, were left out of the earlier analysis of a few hundred of the donors. In vitro tests confirmed that a few of the cytomegalovirus-associated TCR beta chains recognize cytomegalovirus antigens. Assigning TCR associations to individual alleles was difficult when HLA alleles, especially DR and DQ, strongly co-occurred. An earlier analysis of approximately 540 of the donors showed that most TCR beta V segments appeared in productive rearrangements either about 87% or about 30% of the time, which broadly matched IMGT annotations. The 87-base-pair reads could not distinguish some IMGT-functional V segments, including TRBV6-2 and TRBV6-3, so those segments were excluded. In a later analysis, the rate of TCR association differed among HLA loci, with DRB1 alleles having the most associated TCRs and HLA-C alleles having the fewest.

As regards this clone: It lacks a known antigen.

The cohort was made up of 500 to 850 healthy bone marrow donors. All cohort members were sampled while nominally healthy, although unrecorded immune exposures were likely present. The donor tested CMV seronegative, placing the donor among the 352 seronegative members of the cohort. A peripheral blood sample was provided by each donor, and peripheral blood mononuclear cells were used for TCR beta sequencing. The Qiagen DNeasy Blood Extraction Kit was used to extract genomic DNA from the blood cell samples. The CDR3, cysteine through phenylalanine, is 15 amino acids long. Only CDR3 DNA remains: 45 bases, in frame from the first base. CDR1 MNHEY and CDR2 SVGAGI were looked up in the germline V gene. The V end loses 0 bases and the J end loses 5 bases, and a stretch of 13 bases separates them. Library preparation used the immunoSEQ multiplex PCR assay. A mixture of 60 forward primers for TCR Vbeta segments and 13 reverse primers for TCR Jbeta segments was used in the multiplex PCR. The CDR3 region of rearranged TCR beta genes was amplified from genomic DNA with a multiplex PCR assay. The Illumina HiSeq System was used to sequence the amplified TCR beta libraries as 87-base-pair reads. On the authors' methods: In a later analysis, 80 million or so unique TCR beta chains were counted across the roughly 670 repertoires, and around 11 million of these chains were shared by at least two donors. Raw reads were error-corrected and collapsed into unique sequences with a nearest-neighbor algorithm that merged closely related sequences to remove PCR and sequencing errors. V, D and J gene segments were assigned by aligning CDR3 sequences to IMGT reference sequences. Each retained sequence needed at least a six-nucleotide match to both a V gene segment and a J gene segment. Rearrangements were classified as productive when the CDR3 lacked stop codons and remained in frame with V and J, and all other rearrangements were classified as non-productive. Following IMGT convention, CDR3 was defined as the stretch from the second conserved V-encoded cysteine up to the conserved J-encoded phenylalanine. In an earlier analysis of approximately 500 of the donors, sequences lacking an unambiguous match to a single V gene segment were excluded. An earlier analysis of a few hundred of the donors called V segments functional above 56.7% productive rearrangements and segregating when the between-donor standard deviation exceeded 5%. A statistical classification framework was built for diagnosing cytomegalovirus status from the catalog of TCR beta chain sequences. V and J gene assignment, in a later analysis, came from comparing TCR nucleotide sequences with IMGT/GENE-DB human TR gene sequences. The TCRdist pipeline was used in a later analysis to assign CDR3 sequences and most-parsimonious VDJ recombination scenarios. In a later analysis, each TCR beta chain was defined by its CDR3 amino acid sequence together with its V-gene family, and reads without a unique V-gene family were excluded. A later analysis removed several hundred highly shared, low-generation-probability nucleotide sequences to deal with suspected cross-contamination and a sequencing artifact. In a later analysis, a clonal expansion index was calculated for each public chain from normalized within-repertoire ranks of inferred template counts. In a later analysis, generation probabilities were computed with a VDJ recombination model fitted to out-of-frame rearrangements, and the resulting probabilities were checked against IGoR. Hypergeometric tests were used in a later analysis to score TCR-TCR, TCR-HLA and TCR-CMV co-occurrence, with a repertoire-size bias correction applied to the TCR pairs. In a later analysis, false discovery rates were estimated by permuting HLA or CMV assignments 20 times. In a later analysis, co-occurring TCRs were grouped with DBSCAN, and TCRdist sequence similarity was added when clustering was performed within HLA-allele-positive subsets. Co-occurrence clustering excluded repertoires with fewer than 30,000 or more than 120,000 public chains, plus five with anomalous nucleotide sharing. TCRdb holds this immuneACCESS table with in-frame rearrangements only. Some clones are missing; in checked studies, unresolved V genes explain under half, and the rest has no known cause. V, J and clone size are those of that table, while D and trimming were read from the DNA. This sample's table lists some 70,000 clones. The biggest ten clones account for about 0.83% of the sample.

The source is a boy younger than 18 in good health and CMV-seronegative. The chain links TRBV6-5 with TRBJ1-1; TRBD1 might be the D gene, on 5 matching bases. Sequencing was performed on PBMCs. The CDR3 region has the sequence CASSYSLGGGTEAFF. The nucleotides read TGTGCCAGCAGTTACTCGTTGGGGGGAGGGACTGAAGCTTTCTTT.